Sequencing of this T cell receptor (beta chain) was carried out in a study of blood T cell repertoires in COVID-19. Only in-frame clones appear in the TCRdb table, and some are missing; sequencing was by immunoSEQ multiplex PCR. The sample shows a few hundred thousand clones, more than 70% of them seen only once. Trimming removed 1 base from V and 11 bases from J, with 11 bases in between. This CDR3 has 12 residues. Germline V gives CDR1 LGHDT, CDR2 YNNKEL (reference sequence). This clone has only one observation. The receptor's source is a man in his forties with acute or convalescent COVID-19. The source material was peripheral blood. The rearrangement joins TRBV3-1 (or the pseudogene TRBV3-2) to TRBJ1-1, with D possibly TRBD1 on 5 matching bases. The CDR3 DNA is TGTGCCAGCAGCCAAGTGGCGGGGCTCGCTTTCTTT. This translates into CASSQVAGLAFF.